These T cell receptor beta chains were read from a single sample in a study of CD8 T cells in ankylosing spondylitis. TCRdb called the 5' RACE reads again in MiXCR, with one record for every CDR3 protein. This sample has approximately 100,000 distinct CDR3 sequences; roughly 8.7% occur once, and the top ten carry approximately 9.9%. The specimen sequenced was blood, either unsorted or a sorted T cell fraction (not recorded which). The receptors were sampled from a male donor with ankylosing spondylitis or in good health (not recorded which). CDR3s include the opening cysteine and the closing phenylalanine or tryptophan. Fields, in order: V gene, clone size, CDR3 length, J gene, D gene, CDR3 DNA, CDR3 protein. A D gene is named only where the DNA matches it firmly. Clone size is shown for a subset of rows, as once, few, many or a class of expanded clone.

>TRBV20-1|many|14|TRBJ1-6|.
TGCAGTGCTAGGGTACAGGTTGATAATTCACCCCTCCACTTT
CSARVQVDNSPLHF
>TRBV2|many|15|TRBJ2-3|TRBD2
TGTGCCAGCAGTGATGGCCTAGCGGGGGGGCCTACGCAGTATTTT
CASSDGLAGGPTQYF
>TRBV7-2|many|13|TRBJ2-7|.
TGTGCCAGCAGCTTCGAGGGGGTTTACGAGCAGTACTTC
CASSFEGVYEQYF
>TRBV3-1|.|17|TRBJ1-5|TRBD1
TGTGCCAGCAGCCAAGAAAGAGACAGGGGAAGCAATCAGCCCCAGCATTTT
CASSQERDRGSNQPQHF
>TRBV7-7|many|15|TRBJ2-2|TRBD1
TGTGCTAGCAGCAGACAGGGGCCGAACACCGGGGAGCTGTTTTTT
CASSRQGPNTGELFF
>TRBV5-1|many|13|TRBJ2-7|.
TGCGCCAGCAGCTCCGGTTTAGCCTACGAGCAGTACTTC
CASSSGLAYEQYF
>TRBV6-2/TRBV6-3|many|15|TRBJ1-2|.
TGTGCCAGCAGTTACTCCCCAGGGGCGAGCTATGGCTACACCTTC
CASSYSPGASYGYTF
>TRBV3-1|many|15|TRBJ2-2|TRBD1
TGTGCCAGCAGAGGGACAGGCCTGAACACCGGAGAGCTGTTTTTT
CASRGTGLNTGELFF
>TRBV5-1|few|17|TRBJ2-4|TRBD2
TGCGCCAGCAGCTTCTCGCCAGCGGGAGCCGGGGGAAACATTCAGTACTTC
CASSFSPAGAGGNIQYF
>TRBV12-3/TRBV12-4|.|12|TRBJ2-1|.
TGTGTCAGCAGAGGACAGTACAATGAGCAGTTCTTC
CVSRGQYNEQFF
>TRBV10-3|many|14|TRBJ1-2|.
TGTGCCATCAGTGCGCCTGGACAGAGATACCGCTACACCTTC
CAISAPGQRYRYTF
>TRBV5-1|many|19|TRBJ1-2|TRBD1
TGCGCCAGCAGCTTGTTATACGGGGACAGGGGAAGGAGGGACTATGGCTACACCTTC
CASSLLYGDRGRRDYGYTF
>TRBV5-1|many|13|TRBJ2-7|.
TGCGCCAGCAGCTTGGCCGGGACCTACGAGCAGTACTTC
CASSLAGTYEQYF
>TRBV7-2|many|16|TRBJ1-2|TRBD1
TGTGCCAGCAGCTTAGCGACTCGGGGACAGGGCCTGGGCTACACCTTC
CASSLATRGQGLGYTF
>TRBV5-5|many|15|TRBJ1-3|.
TGTGCCAGCAGCCCTGACTGGAGCTCTGGAAACACCATATATTTT
CASSPDWSSGNTIYF
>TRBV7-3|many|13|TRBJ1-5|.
TGTGCCAGCAGTGTTGGGGCAAATCAGCCCCAGCATTTT
CASSVGANQPQHF
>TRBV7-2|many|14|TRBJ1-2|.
TGTGCCAGCAGCTCGACGGCAGTACCTTATGGCTACACCTTC
CASSSTAVPYGYTF
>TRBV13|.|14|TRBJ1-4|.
TGTGCCAGCAGCGAAGGGGCCTACAATGAAAAACTGTTTTTT
CASSEGAYNEKLFF
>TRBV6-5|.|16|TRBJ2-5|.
TGTGCCAGCAGTCCCAGGATCCGGCGGGCCCAAGAGACCCAGTACTTC
CASSPRIRRAQETQYF
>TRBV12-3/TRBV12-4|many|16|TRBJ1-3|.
TGTGCCAGCAGTCCACCAGTCCGGAGGTGGGGAAACACCATATATTTT
CASSPPVRRWGNTIYF
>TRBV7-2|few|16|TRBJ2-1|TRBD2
TGTGCCAGCAGCTTAAGCGGGGGGGTTGTACGGAATGAGCAGTTCTTC
CASSLSGGVVRNEQFF
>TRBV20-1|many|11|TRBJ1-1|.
TGCAGTGCTAGAACAGGGATCGCAGCTTTCTTT
CSARTGIAAFF
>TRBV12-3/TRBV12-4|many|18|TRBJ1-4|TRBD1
TGTGCCAGCAGCCCCCATCCGGGGCAGGGGGCACCTAATGAAAAACTGTTTTTT
CASSPHPGQGAPNEKLFF
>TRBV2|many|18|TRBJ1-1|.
TGTGCCAGCAGTGAAGCAAAGGGGACTCCCATGGCGAACACTGAAGCTTTCTTT
CASSEAKGTPMANTEAFF
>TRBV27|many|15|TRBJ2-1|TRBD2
TGTGCCAGCAGCCCCGGGACTAGCGGGAGTAATGAGCAGTTCTTC
CASSPGTSGSNEQFF
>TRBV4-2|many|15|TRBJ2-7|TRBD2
TGTGCCAGCAGCCAAGAGCGGGGGGGCCTCTACGAGCAGTACTTC
CASSQERGGLYEQYF
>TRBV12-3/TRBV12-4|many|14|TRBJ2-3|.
TGTGCCAGCACCCCGTGGGGGGCCGCAGATACGCAGTATTTT
CASTPWGAADTQYF
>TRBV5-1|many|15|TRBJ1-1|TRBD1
TGCGCCAGCAGCTTCATGGACAGGCTGAACACTGAAGCTTTCTTT
CASSFMDRLNTEAFF
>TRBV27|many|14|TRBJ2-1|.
TGTGCCAGCAGTGAGAGCAGCTCCTACAATGAGCAGTTCTTC
CASSESSSYNEQFF
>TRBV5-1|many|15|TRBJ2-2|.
TGCGCCAGCAGCTTTTGGCAGAGGGGCACCGGGGAGCTGTTTTTT
CASSFWQRGTGELFF
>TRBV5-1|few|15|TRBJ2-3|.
TGCGCCAGCAGCTTGGTTGGCAGGGAAGAAGATACGCAGTATTTT
CASSLVGREEDTQYF
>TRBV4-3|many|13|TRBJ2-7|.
TGCGCCAGCAGCCAAGAAGTGGCAAACGAGCAGTACTTC
CASSQEVANEQYF
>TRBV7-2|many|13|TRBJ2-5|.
TGTGCCAGCAGCCCTCGGAGTCAAGAGACCCAGTACTTC
CASSPRSQETQYF
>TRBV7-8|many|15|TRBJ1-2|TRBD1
TGTGCCAGCAGCCCAGGGACAGGGGTTCCCTATGGCTACACCTTC
CASSPGTGVPYGYTF
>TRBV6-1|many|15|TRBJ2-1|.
TGTGCCAGCAGGAGGACTACCGCGGATTACAATGAGCAGTTCTTC
CASRRTTADYNEQFF
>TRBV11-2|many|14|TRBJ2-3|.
TGTGCCAGCAGAAACACACTCCCCGCAGATACGCAGTATTTT
CASRNTLPADTQYF
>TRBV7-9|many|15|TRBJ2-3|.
TGTGCCAGCAGCGCCTCTGGGGGCGATCGGTATACGCAGTATTTT
CASSASGGDRYTQYF
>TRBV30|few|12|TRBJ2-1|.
TGTGCCTGGAGTGTACTTGGCGGACTTCAGTTCTTC
CAWSVLGGLQFF
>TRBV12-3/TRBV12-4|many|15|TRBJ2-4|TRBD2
TGTGCCAGCACCTTCGCGGGGGGGGCTAGTGACATTCAGTACTTC
CASTFAGGASDIQYF
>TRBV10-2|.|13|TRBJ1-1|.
TGCGCCAGCAGGGACACCCAGAACACTGAAGCTTTCTTT
CASRDTQNTEAFF
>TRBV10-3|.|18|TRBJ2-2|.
TGTGCCGCCCGTGGTTTCGCGCGGGGGCCGGAGAACACCGGGGAGCTGTTTTTT
CAARGFARGPENTGELFF
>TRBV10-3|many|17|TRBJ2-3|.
TGTGCCATCAGTGACGGGCCCCTAACTAGAGGTGGAGATACGCAGTATTTT
CAISDGPLTRGGDTQYF
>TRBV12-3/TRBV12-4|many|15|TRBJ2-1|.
TGTGCCAGCAGGCTACCCGGGACTGCCTACAATGAGCAGTTCTTC
CASRLPGTAYNEQFF
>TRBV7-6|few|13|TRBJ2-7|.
TGTGCCAGCAGCCGGAACAGGTTCTACGAGCAGTACTTC
CASSRNRFYEQYF
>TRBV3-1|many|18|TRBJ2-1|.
TGTGCCAGCAGCCCACGTCAGAGCGGATGGAGCTCCTACAATGAGCAGTTCTTC
CASSPRQSGWSSYNEQFF
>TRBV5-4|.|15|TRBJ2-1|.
TGTGCCAGCAGGTCCTTGCTGAGGACCAACAATGAGCAGTTCTTC
CASRSLLRTNNEQFF
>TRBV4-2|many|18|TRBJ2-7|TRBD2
TGTGCCAGCAGCCAAGATTTACCGCGACTAGCGGTATCCTACGAGCAGTACTTC
CASSQDLPRLAVSYEQYF
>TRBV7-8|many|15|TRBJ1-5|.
TGTGCCAGCAGCTTAGCGGCGACAGGCAATCAGCCCCAGCATTTT
CASSLAATGNQPQHF
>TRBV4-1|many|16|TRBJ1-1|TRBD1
TGCGCCAGCAGCACAGGGGCCCGGGAGATGAACACTGAAGCTTTCTTT
CASSTGAREMNTEAFF
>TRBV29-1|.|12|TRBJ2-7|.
TGCAGCGTTGCTGGCCAGTCCTACGAGCAGTACTTC
CSVAGQSYEQYF
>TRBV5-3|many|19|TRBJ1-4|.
TGTGCCAGAAGCTTCCCTTCAGGGGATGAGGATCGAACTAATGAAAAACTGTTTTTT
CARSFPSGDEDRTNEKLFF
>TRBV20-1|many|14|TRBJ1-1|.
TGCAGTGCTAGTAGAGGGGCTCGGAACACTGAAGCTTTCTTT
CSASRGARNTEAFF
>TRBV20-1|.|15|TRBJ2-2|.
TGCAGTGCTAGAGATCCGGATATGAACACCGGGGAGCTGTTTTTT
CSARDPDMNTGELFF